What follows are 29 T cell receptor beta chains derived from one specimen sequenced in a study of T cell responses to AZD1222 COVID-19 vaccine. Measured with immunoSEQ multiplex PCR; TCRdb has only the in-frame clones, and not every one. The sample records almost 70,000 clones, 80% being singletons. The sample was peripheral blood, taken 28 days after the second AZD1222 dose. These TCRs come from an adult who received the AZD1222 COVID-19 vaccine.

V usage is TRBV19 and J usage is TRBJ1-6; 10 nucleotides agree with TRBD1. Germline V gives CDR1 LNHDA, CDR2 SQIVND (reference sequence). This CDR3 has 16 residues. V gave up 4 bases and J gave up 3 bases; unmatched junction bases: 3. The CDR3 region is CASSTWTGGYNSPLHF. The CDR3 DNA is TGTGCCAGTAGTACCTGGACAGGGGGCTATAATTCACCCCTCCACTTT.

The chain carries TRBV6-5 and TRBJ2-7; 9 bases agree with TRBD1. V shed 7 bases and J 4 bases; nucleotides not matched to a gene: 8. Germline loops: CDR1 MNHEY, CDR2 SVGAGI. The CDR3 runs 14 residues. The DNA for the CDR3 is TGTGCCAGCATTATGACAGGGGGAGCATACGAGCAGTACTTC. Its translation: CASIMTGGAYEQYF.

This rearrangement joins TRBV10-3 to TRBJ1-2; D is unresolved. Germline V gives CDR1 ENHRY, CDR2 SYGVKD. V was clipped by 3 bases and J by 6 bases, with 26 bases between them. The CDR3 loop spans 18 amino acids. In nucleotides, the CDR3 is TGTGCCATCAGTGATTTAAGGAGGCGCAGCGGTAGAGGGAATGGCTACACCTTC. Translation: CAISDLRRRSGRGNGYTF.

This clone has only one observation. The chain couples TRBV27 to TRBJ2-5; possibly TRBD2 for D (6 bases). CDR3 size: 14 residues. The V gene lost 5 bases and the J gene lost 2 bases, with 12 bases spanning the gap. Germline lookup yields CDR1 MNHEY and CDR2 SMNVEV (reference sequence). CDR3 protein: CASSHWGVQETQYF. In DNA form, the CDR3 reads TGTGCCAGCAGTCACTGGGGGGTTCAAGAGACCCAGTACTTC.

This chain joins TRBV3-1 (or the pseudogene TRBV3-2) and TRBJ1-5; unclear D gene. The CDR3 is 10 amino acids. In germline, CDR1 is LGHDT, CDR2 YNNKEL (reference sequence). The DNA for the CDR3 is TGTGCGGAACGGACTCAGCCCCAGCATTTT. Its translation: CAERTQPQHF.

This sequence joins TRBV11-2 and TRBJ1-2, with D hard to call. V lost 5 bases, J lost 8 bases, and 18 bases lay in between. This CDR3 contains 14 residues. CDR1 SGHAT and CDR2 FQNNGV come from the germline V gene. CDR3 loop: CASSPPEGLNGYTF. CDR3 DNA: TGTGCCAGCAGCCCACCGGAAGGGCTGAACGGCTACACCTTC.

The gene calls are TRBV5-4 and TRBJ2-1, with D possibly matching TRBD2 (6 bases). The CDR3 contains 16 residues. Per the germline V gene, CDR1 is SGHNT and CDR2 is YYREEE (reference sequence). V was cut by 0 bases and J by 3 bases, with 13 bases left in between. CDR3 in DNA: TGTGCCAGCAGCTTGGATCCGGGAGAAAGCTACAATGAGCAGTTCTTC. This gives the protein CASSLDPGESYNEQFF.

The V and J genes are TRBV19 and TRBJ1-5; 10 nucleotides agree with TRBD1. Germline trimming cut 5 bases from V and 7 bases from J; bases unmatched to any gene: 8. CDR3 length: 15 residues. Per germline, CDR1 LNHDA and CDR2 SQIVND (reference sequence). CDR3 sequence: CASSPGQGGQQPQHF. In DNA, the CDR3 is TGTGCCAGTAGTCCAGGACAGGGGGGTCAGCAGCCCCAGCATTTT. Filled out from reference TRBV19 and TRBJ1-5, the complete variable domain reads DGGITQSPKYLFRKEGQNVTLSCEQNLNHDAMYWYRQDPGQGLRLIYYSQIVNDFQKGDIAEGYSVSREKKESFPLTVTSAQKNPTAFYLCASSPGQGGQQPQHFGDGTRLSIL.

In its sample, this clone was seen once. The CDR3 DNA is TGTGCCAGTAGTCATCTTCGCGGGGGGGTCCCAAGCATTCAGTACTTC. This translates into CASSHLRGGVPSIQYF. The chain combines TRBV19 with TRBJ2-4; 9 positions agree with TRBD2. The junction had 14 bases not matched to a gene; V was cut back by 5 bases and J by 9 bases. Germline V gene data show CDR1 as LNHDA and CDR2 as SQIVND (reference sequence). This CDR3 is built from 16 residues.

The rearrangement links TRBV4-3 to TRBJ2-3, with 10 positions matching TRBD2. Trimming took 1 base from V and 6 from J; bases not matched to a gene: 7. Germline V CDR1 and CDR2: LGHNA, YSLEER. This CDR3 spans 16 amino acids. The CDR3 loop is CASSQGLAGVADTQYF. DNA for the CDR3: TGCGCCAGCAGCCAAGGGCTAGCGGGGGTGGCGGATACGCAGTATTTT.

The chain has TRBV19 and TRBJ1-5; D unresolved. This CDR3 contains 15 residues. Germline CDR1 is LNHDA and CDR2 is SQIVND (reference sequence). V lost 5 bases, J lost 4 bases, and 15 bases lay in between. The CDR3: CASSFSYLANQPQHF. The CDR3 bases are TGTGCCAGTAGTTTCTCCTACCTGGCGAATCAGCCCCAGCATTTT.

This chain connects TRBV4-3 to TRBJ1-5; weak D call: TRBD1 (5 bases). There are 15 residues in the CDR3. CDR1 is LGHNA and CDR2 is YSLEER in the germline V gene. The V gene lost 3 bases and the J gene lost 4 bases, with 13 bases spanning the gap. The CDR3, as DNA: TGCGCCAGCAGCCAGGCAATGGGGGGGAATCAGCCCCAGCATTTT. Residues: CASSQAMGGNQPQHF.

The chain has TRBV9 and TRBJ2-1, with D possibly matching TRBD2 (5 bases). This CDR3 spans 15 amino acids. The germline gives CDR1 SGDLS, CDR2 YYNGEE. V lost 0 bases, J lost 2 bases, and 9 bases lay in between. In DNA, the CDR3 is TGTGCCAGCAGCGTAGCTGGGGAGCCCTACAATGAGCAGTTCTTC. Translating gives CASSVAGEPYNEQFF. Using reference TRBV9 and TRBJ2-1 for the parts outside the CDR3, the full variable domain is DSGVTQTPKHLITATGQRVTLRCSPRSGDLSVYWYQQSLDQGLQFLIQYYNGEERAKGNILERFSAQQFPDLHSELNLSSLELGDSALYFCASSVAGEPYNEQFFGPGTRLTVL.

V gene TRBV6-1 combines with J gene TRBJ2-7, with D perhaps matching TRBD1 (7 bases). V lost 2 bases and J 3 bases, leaving 11 bases between the germline ends. The CDR3 extends over 14 amino acids. The germline V gene has CDR1 MNHNS and CDR2 SASEGT. CDR3 protein: CASSEQGGRYEQYF. CDR3 in DNA: TGTGCCAGCAGTGAACAGGGGGGCCGCTACGAGCAGTACTTC.

CDR3 amino acids: CASSLLDETQYF. CDR3 coding DNA: TGTGCCAGCAGCTTGTTGGATGAGACCCAGTACTTC. The rearrangement links TRBV5-6 to TRBJ2-5; no definite D call. Germline loops: CDR1 SGHDT, CDR2 YYEEEE. CDR3 size: 12 residues. With 1 base removed from V and 5 bases from J, the gap between germline ends came to 6 bases.

This chain uses TRBV19 with TRBJ1-6; the match to TRBD1 covers 9 bases. This CDR3 is built from 13 residues. With V trimmed by 7 bases and J by 9 bases, 4 bases remained unmatched. The V gene's germline CDR1 is LNHDA and CDR2 SQIVND (reference sequence). The CDR3 DNA follows: TGTGCCAGTAAGGGACAGGGTGCTTCACCCCTCCACTTT. Protein product: CASKGQGASPLHF.

V usage is TRBV4-3 and J usage is TRBJ2-1; TRBD2 agrees at 11 bases. J lost 4 bases, V lost 1 base, and 6 bases had no gene match. Germline assignment: CDR1 LGHNA and CDR2 YSLEER. This CDR3 has 17 residues. DNA of the CDR3: TGCGCCAGCAGCCAAGCGGGTAGCGGGGGGGTGTACAATGAGCAGTTCTTC. This encodes CASSQAGSGGVYNEQFF.

J is TRBJ2-5 and V is TRBV10-3; 12 bases agree with TRBD2. Per germline, CDR1 ENHRY and CDR2 SYGVKD. This CDR3 spans 14 amino acids. Trimming cost V 6 bases and J 4 bases; bases outside gene matches: 3. The CDR3 sequence: CAIRPSGGAETQYF. CDR3 nucleotide sequence: TGTGCCATCAGGCCTAGCGGGGGGGCAGAGACCCAGTACTTC.

This sequence joins TRBV19 and TRBJ1-1, with D possibly TRBD1 on 5 matching bases. CDR3 size: 14 residues. CDR1 and CDR2 from the germline V gene are LNHDA and SQIVND (reference sequence). The V end lost 6 bases, the J end lost 2 bases, and 13 bases lay between the germline ends. CDR3 sequence: CASRTPGINTEAFF. CDR3 nucleotide sequence: TGTGCCAGTAGAACCCCAGGGATAAACACTGAAGCTTTCTTT.

This clone was seen only a few times. The chain joins TRBV6-4 to TRBJ2-7; 14 bases align to TRBD2. The germline V gene has CDR1 MRHNA and CDR2 SNTAGT. CDR3 length: 18 residues. V was clipped by 2 bases and J by 0 bases; unmatched bases: 6. This chain's CDR3 is CASSDRTSGGKPSYEQYF. For the CDR3, the DNA is TGTGCCAGCAGTGACCGGACTAGCGGGGGGAAGCCCTCCTACGAGCAGTACTTC.

This clone was seen once. The DNA of the CDR3 is TGCAGCGGGGGGGGTTTAGAGCAGTTCTTC. Translating it yields CSGGGLEQFF. This chain connects TRBV29-1 to TRBJ2-1; 7 bases agree with TRBD2. J gave up 10 bases and V 7 bases, and 4 bases lay outside the gene matches. Germline V gives CDR1 SQVTM, CDR2 ANQGSEA. This CDR3 has 10 amino acids.

This clone appeared once. The gene calls are TRBV5-4 and TRBJ1-4, with TRBD1 matching 8 bases. CDR3 length: 15 amino acids. Germline assignment: CDR1 SGHNT and CDR2 YYREEE (reference sequence). Germline trimming cut 3 bases from V and 6 bases from J; bases unmatched to any gene: 7. The CDR3, as DNA: TGTGCCAGCAGCTCGACGACAGGGGTTGATGAAAAACTGTTTTTT. This encodes CASSSTTGVDEKLFF.

In this sample, this clone turned up a few times. V is TRBV6-5 and J is TRBJ1-2, with 12 bases identical to TRBD1. CDR1 is MNHEY, CDR2 SVGAGI, per germline. This CDR3 spans 15 amino acids. Trimming cost V 10 bases and J 7 bases; bases outside gene matches: 13. The CDR3: CATSGTGGAEVGYTF. In nucleotides, the CDR3 is TGTGCCACCAGCGGGACAGGGGGCGCAGAGGTTGGCTACACCTTC.

This clone occurred once. The V call is TRBV4-1, the J call TRBJ1-6; D uncertain. V dropped 4 bases and J dropped 10 bases, with 14 bases sitting between them. Germline V gives CDR1 MGHRA, CDR2 YSYEKL. CDR3 length: 14 amino acids. In DNA form, the CDR3 reads TGCGCCAGCAGCCTAGAACGTAGAAACTCACCCCTCCACTTT. It is translated as CASSLERRNSPLHF.

The gene calls are TRBV6-5 and TRBJ2-2; D is unclear. Germline values: CDR1 MNHEY, CDR2 SVGAGI. CDR3 length: 15 amino acids. V was cut by 6 bases and J by 4 bases, with 15 bases left in between. The CDR3 DNA reads TGTGCCAGCAGACCCGACCCGTCGGGCACCGGGGAGCTGTTTTTT. This gives the protein CASRPDPSGTGELFF.

The chain carries TRBV6-1 and TRBJ1-5, with unresolved D. The V gene's germline CDR1 is MNHNS and CDR2 SASEGT. This CDR3 region has 12 residues. Trimming took 3 bases from V and 4 from J, leaving 4 bases between them. CDR3 sequence (DNA): TGTGCCAGCAGTGATCTAAATCAGCCCCAGCATTTT. Protein sequence: CASSDLNQPQHF.

The V gene is TRBV20-1, the J gene TRBJ2-1; D is unclear. The germline V and J ends were trimmed by 3 bases and 10 bases, with 13 bases remaining between them. Looked up from germline, CDR1 is DFQATT and CDR2 is SNEGSKA (reference sequence). The CDR3 covers 12 residues. The CDR3 loop is CSASSAEVEQFF. The CDR3 region has the DNA TGCAGTGCTAGTTCGGCAGAGGTAGAGCAGTTCTTC.

The chain employs TRBV7-9 and TRBJ1-4; possibly TRBD1 for D (5 bases). The V gene lost 2 bases and the J gene lost 5 bases, with 9 bases spanning the gap. The CDR3 totals 14 residues. CDR1 and CDR2 from the germline V gene are SEHNR and FQNEAQ (reference sequence). CDR3 sequence reads: CASSLQGGNEKLFF. The CDR3 DNA reads as TGTGCCAGCAGCTTACAGGGAGGGAATGAAAAACTGTTTTTT.

The gene calls are TRBV29-1 and TRBJ1-1; tentatively, D is TRBD1 (5 bases). The CDR3 spans 11 residues. Trimming took 7 bases from V and 3 from J, leaving 9 bases between them. Germline values: CDR1 SQVTM, CDR2 ANQGSEA. The CDR3 nucleotides are TGCAGCGGTCAGGGCCACACTGAAGCTTTCTTT. This translates into CSGQGHTEAFF.